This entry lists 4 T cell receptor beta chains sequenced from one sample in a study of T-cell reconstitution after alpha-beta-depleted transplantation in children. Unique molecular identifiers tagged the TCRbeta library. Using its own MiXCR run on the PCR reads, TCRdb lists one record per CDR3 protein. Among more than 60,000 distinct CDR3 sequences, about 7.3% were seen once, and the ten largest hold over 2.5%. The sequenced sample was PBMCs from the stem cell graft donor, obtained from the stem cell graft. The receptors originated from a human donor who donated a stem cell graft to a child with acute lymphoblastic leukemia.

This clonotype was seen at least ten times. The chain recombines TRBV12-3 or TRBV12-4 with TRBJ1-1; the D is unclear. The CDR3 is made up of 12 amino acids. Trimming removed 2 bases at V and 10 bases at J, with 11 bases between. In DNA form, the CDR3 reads TGTGCCAGCAGTTTAACGGCCTTTGGAGCTTTCTTT. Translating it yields CASSLTAFGAFF.

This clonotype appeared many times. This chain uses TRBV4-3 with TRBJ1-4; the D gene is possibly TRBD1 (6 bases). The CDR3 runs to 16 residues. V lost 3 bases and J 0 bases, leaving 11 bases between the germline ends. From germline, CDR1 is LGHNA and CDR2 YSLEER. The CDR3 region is CASSHQTGATNEKLFF. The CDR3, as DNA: TGCGCCAGCAGCCACCAGACAGGTGCAACTAATGAAAAACTGTTTTTT.

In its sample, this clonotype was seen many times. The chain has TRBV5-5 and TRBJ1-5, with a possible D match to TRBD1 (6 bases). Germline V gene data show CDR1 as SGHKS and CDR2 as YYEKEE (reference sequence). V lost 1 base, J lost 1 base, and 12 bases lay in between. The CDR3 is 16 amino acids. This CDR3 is CASSLLGGNSNQPQHF. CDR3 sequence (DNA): TGTGCCAGCAGCTTGTTAGGGGGGAACAGCAATCAGCCCCAGCATTTT.

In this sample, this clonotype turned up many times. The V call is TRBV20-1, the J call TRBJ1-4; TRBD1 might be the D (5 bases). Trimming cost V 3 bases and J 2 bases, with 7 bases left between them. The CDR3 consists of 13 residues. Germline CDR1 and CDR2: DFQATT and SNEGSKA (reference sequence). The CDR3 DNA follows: TGCAGTGCTAGGGGGGTCACTAATGAAAAACTGTTTTTT. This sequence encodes CSARGVTNEKLFF.